This T cell receptor beta chain emerged from a study of T cell changes during pregnancy in multiple sclerosis. The V segment lost 4 bases and the J segment 3 bases; nucleotides outside the gene matches: 7. CDR3 length: 15 amino acids. The germline V gene encodes CDR1 SQVTM and CDR2 ANQGSEA. The table came from immunoSEQ multiplex PCR; TCRdb's copy has only in-frame clones and leaves some out. The sample includes 80,000 to 100,000 clones, approximately 92% of them seen just once. The chain carries TRBV29-1 and TRBJ1-2, with 11 bases that match TRBD1. The sequence derives from a female donor with multiple sclerosis, enrolled in a pregnancy study. Sequenced material: peripheral blood, taken in the first trimester of pregnancy. The CDR3 loop reads CSVGTGGPFDYGYTF. DNA of the CDR3: TGCAGCGTTGGGACAGGGGGCCCTTTCGACTATGGCTACACCTTC.